A selection of T cell receptor beta chains follows, all from one sample in a study of blood T cell repertoires in COVID-19. This table comes from immunoSEQ multiplex PCR, and its TCRdb copy is limited to in-frame clones, with some not included. The sample consists of 70,000 to 75,000 clones, roughly nine tenths of them appearing once. Sequencing input: peripheral blood. The receptor source for this set is a human donor in a cohort sampled during active COVID-19. Both conserved end residues are part of each CDR3. The D gene is left open where the match is weak. Not every row has a clone size; where given, it reads once, few, many or a size class.

size	J	D	V	CDR3	DNA
-	TRBJ1-2	-	TRBV5-1	CASSLPDSYGYTF	TGCGCCAGCAGCTTGCCCGACAGCTATGGCTACACCTTC
few	TRBJ2-7	TRBD2	TRBV5-1	CASSLELADSYEQYF	TGCGCCAGCAGCTTGGAACTAGCGGACTCCTACGAGCAGTACTTC
-	TRBJ2-5	TRBD2	TRBV19	CASSGQLAAGTQYF	TGTGCCAGTAGTGGGCAACTAGCGGCTGGGACCCAGTACTTC
few	TRBJ2-1	-	TRBV4-3	CASSQDTSRNEQFF	TGCGCCAGCAGCCAAGATACTAGTCGGAATGAGCAGTTCTTC
-	TRBJ2-1	TRBD2	TRBV11-2	CASRFSSGPYNEQFF	TGTGCCAGCAGGTTTTCTAGCGGCCCCTACAATGAGCAGTTCTTC
-	TRBJ2-1	-	TRBV4-3	CASSRTGLDEQFF	TGCGCCAGCAGCCGAACAGGTTTAGATGAGCAGTTCTTC
-	TRBJ2-4	-	TRBV4-3	CASSHLGSKNIQYF	TGCGCCAGCAGCCATTTGGGCTCCAAAAACATTCAGTACTTC
-	TRBJ2-7	-	TRBV19	CASSRSTTSYEQYF	TGTGCCAGTAGTAGGAGTACCACTTCCTACGAGCAGTACTTC
-	TRBJ2-7	TRBD2	TRBV14	CASSPRGAGTYEQYF	TGTGCCAGCAGCCCCCGGGGAGCGGGAACCTACGAGCAGTACTTC
-	TRBJ2-7	TRBD2	TRBV6-2/TRBV6-3	CASSRSTTRGRGGPRVLKEQYF	TGTGCCAGCAGCCGTAGTACGACTCGCGGGAGGGGGGGGCCGAGGGTACTTAAAGAGCAGTACTTC
-	TRBJ2-2	-	TRBV24-1	CATSDLHGELFF	TGTGCCACCAGTGATTTGCACGGGGAGCTGTTTTTT
-	TRBJ1-2	TRBD1	TRBV27	CASSLKATGVGYTF	TGTGCCAGCAGTTTAAAAGCGACAGGGGTTGGCTACACCTTC
-	TRBJ2-5	TRBD1	TRBV12-3/TRBV12-4	CASSLTGEETQYF	TGTGCCAGCAGTTTAACAGGGGAGGAGACCCAGTACTTC
-	TRBJ2-7	-	TRBV24-1	CATSDLVMSSRTYEQYF	TGTGCCACCAGTGATTTGGTCATGAGCAGCAGGACCTACGAGCAGTACTTC
-	TRBJ2-2	-	TRBV11-2	CASSLGAGLSGELFF	TGTGCCAGCAGCTTAGGGGCGGGACTTTCCGGGGAGCTGTTTTTT
-	TRBJ1-2	TRBD1	TRBV29-1	CSVEDDRGLNYGYTF	TGCAGCGTTGAGGATGACAGGGGCCTTAACTATGGCTACACCTTC
-	TRBJ1-5	-	TRBV27	CASSRRITGLRNQPQHF	TGTGCCAGCAGTCGCCGTATCACAGGGTTACGCAATCAGCCCCAGCATTTT
-	TRBJ1-5	-	TRBV15	CATSKRDQPQHF	TGTGCCACCAGCAAGAGGGATCAGCCCCAGCATTTT
-	TRBJ2-7	TRBD1	TRBV5-1	CASSSGTGFWEQYF	TGCGCCAGCAGCTCCGGGACAGGGTTTTGGGAGCAGTACTTC
once	TRBJ2-2	-	TRBV11-3	CASSLESTNTGELFF	TGTGCCAGCAGCTTAGAATCGACAAACACCGGGGAGCTGTTTTTT
-	TRBJ1-2	-	TRBV6-2/TRBV6-3	CASSLRVPGYTF	TGTGCCAGCAGTCTTCGGGTCCCTGGCTACACCTTC
-	TRBJ2-2	TRBD2	TRBV6-5	CASKEVDGAGRELFF	TGTGCCAGCAAAGAGGTAGACGGAGCGGGACGGGAGCTGTTTTTT
-	TRBJ2-7	-	TRBV7-9	CASKPPLARNYEQYF	TGTGCCAGCAAACCCCCCCTAGCGCGCAACTACGAGCAGTACTTC
-	TRBJ1-3	-	TRBV11-2	CASSLVVGGNTIYF	TGTGCCAGCAGCTTAGTGGTCGGTGGAAACACCATATATTTT
-	TRBJ1-6	-	TRBV5-1	CASSLGPDSTNSPLHF	TGCGCCAGCAGCTTGGGGCCGGACAGTACCAATTCACCCCTCCACTTT
-	TRBJ2-7	TRBD1	TRBV30	CAWSSPGRDRVYEQYF	TGTGCCTGGAGTTCCCCCGGCCGGGACAGGGTCTACGAGCAGTACTTC
once	TRBJ2-5	TRBD1	TRBV5-1	CASSVLQGARETQYF	TGCGCCAGCAGCGTTCTACAGGGGGCGCGGGAGACCCAGTACTTC
-	TRBJ1-5	-	TRBV28	CASSLGQRNQPQHF	TGTGCCAGCAGTTTGGGGCAGCGCAATCAGCCCCAGCATTTT
-	TRBJ1-1	-	TRBV15	CATRLDTLNTEAFF	TGTGCCACCAGGCTGGACACCCTGAACACTGAAGCTTTCTTT
-	TRBJ2-6	TRBD1	TRBV6-6	CASSLGGAWSGANVLTF	TGTGCCAGCAGTCTAGGGGGCGCGTGGTCTGGGGCCAACGTCCTGACTTTC
-	TRBJ2-7	TRBD1	TRBV7-2	CASSLAGTGATYEQYF	TGTGCCAGCAGCTTAGCGGGGACAGGGGCTACCTACGAGCAGTACTTC
-	TRBJ2-1	-	TRBV5-6	CASSLAPGSYNEQFF	TGTGCCAGCAGCTTGGCCCCGGGTTCCTACAATGAGCAGTTCTTC